The sequence of this T cell receptor beta chain was determined in a study of CD8+ T cells in alopecia areata. Whole-study findings and limits: For lesional scalp, especially alopecia totalis/universalis, clonality was higher than in normal scalp.

Per the germline V gene, CDR1 is MNHEY and CDR2 is SMNVEV (reference sequence). V was trimmed by 4 bases and J by 9 bases, leaving 15 bases between them. The CDR3 runs 13 residues. Extraction of RNA preceded its reverse transcription into cDNA, which served as the sequencing template. TCRdb's table, derived via immunoSEQ multiplex PCR, lists solely in-frame clones and lacks some. The sample shows some 110,000 clones, less than 70% of them seen only once. Concerning this clone: Its antigen is as yet unknown.

The TCR comes from a human donor in good health. This chain links TRBV27 with TRBJ1-2; D remains ambiguous. Sequencing used CD4+ T cells sorted from blood. CDR3 DNA: TGTGCCAGCAGTTCGAGGCAGGTTTTAAGCTACACCTTC. Translation: CASSSRQVLSYTF.